A selection of T cell receptor beta chains follows, all from one sample in a study of shared clonotypes between healthy human individuals. Libraries were prepared by immunoSEQ multiplex PCR; TCRdb keeps only in-frame clonotypes and omits some of them. Of over a million clones in the sample, around 74% are singletons; the top ten hold 1.2% to 1.5%. Source material: memory CD4+ T cells sorted from blood. The receptors derive from a man aged 18 to 30 in good health. CDR3s include the opening cysteine and the closing phenylalanine or tryptophan. D genes are given only for firm matches. Size is omitted from some rows. Given values are once, few, many or a class for expanded clones.

d_gene,v_gene,j_gene,abundance,CDR3nt,CDR3aa
-,TRBV11-2,TRBJ2-1,-,TGTGCCAGCAGCTTAGATTGGGCCATCAATGAGCAGTTCTTC,CASSLDWAINEQFF
-,TRBV2,TRBJ1-5,many,TGTGCCAGCAGTGCGCAGGGTATTTGGCCCCAGCATTTT,CASSAQGIWPQHF
-,TRBV9,TRBJ2-5,-,TGTGCCAGCAGGGCATATAATGGGGTGGGTCCGGGCAGAGGGCAAGAGACCCAGTACTTC,CASRAYNGVGPGRGQETQYF
-,TRBV15,TRBJ2-3,-,TGTGCCACCAGCAGGGGAGGCAACGGTAGCCCAGGGAGAGATACGCAGTATTTT,CATSRGGNGSPGRDTQYF
-,TRBV19,TRBJ1-5,few,TGTGCCAGTAGGTCAGGCAATAGCAATCAGCCCCAGCATTTT,CASRSGNSNQPQHF
TRBD1,TRBV7-2,TRBJ2-2,-,TGTGCCAGCAGCTCGACCGGGACAGGGACCACCGGGGAGCTGTTTTTT,CASSSTGTGTTGELFF
-,TRBV2,TRBJ1-2,-,TGTGCCAGCGTCTCGGCGGGGACTATGGCTGGCTACACCTTC,CASVSAGTMAGYTF
-,TRBV5-1,TRBJ2-7,few,TGCGCCAGCAGCTTGGGAACTCTCTACGAGCAGTACTTC,CASSLGTLYEQYF
-,TRBV27,TRBJ2-7,-,TGTGCCAGCAGTGACAGGCGGTACGAGCAGTACTTC,CASSDRRYEQYF
TRBD2,TRBV6-4,TRBJ2-1,-,TGTGCCAGCAGTGATATGTCGGGGGGTCTGAGTGAGCAGTTCTTC,CASSDMSGGLSEQFF
-,TRBV6-1,TRBJ2-1,-,TGTGCCAGTCCCGGAAGGTTTCTTGGTGAGCAGTTCTTC,CASPGRFLGEQFF
TRBD2,TRBV11-2,TRBJ2-7,once,TGTGCCAGCAGCCCGCTGCGGGGGGAGGACGAGCAGTACTTC,CASSPLRGEDEQYF
TRBD1,TRBV18,TRBJ1-6,once,TGTGCCAGCTCACTAGGACAGGGTGGGTCCTATAATTCACCCCTCCACTTT,CASSLGQGGSYNSPLHF
TRBD2,TRBV2,TRBJ2-5,-,TGTGCCAGCAGTGTAAATCTAGCGGGGCCCCAAGAGACCCAGTACTTC,CASSVNLAGPQETQYF